This passage covers 25 T cell receptor beta chains from one sample sequenced in a study of shared clonotypes between healthy human individuals. Data came from immunoSEQ multiplex PCR; TCRdb stores just in-frame clones and leaves some out. Of about 2.3 million clones detected, 80% to 95% appear once; the ten largest clones hold about 0.37%. The sample comprised naive CD4+ T cells from PBMCs. The subset: CD45RA+ positively selected. The receptor set was obtained from a man between 18 and 29 years old in good health. Some clones in this sample may be carry-over from other donors' samples.

This rearrangement joins TRBV29-1 to TRBJ1-2; D might be TRBD1 (6 bases). V was clipped by 5 bases and J by 8 bases, with 15 bases between them. Germline V gene sequence: CDR1 SQVTM, CDR2 ANQGSEA. There are 12 residues in the CDR3. The CDR3 sequence is CSVRVQGSGYTF. Here the CDR3 DNA reads TGCAGCGTTAGAGTGCAGGGGTCCGGCTACACCTTC.

Of note for this clone: Within the sample, other DNA sequences also encode this same CDR3. The chain links TRBV9 to TRBJ2-7; 7 nucleotides match TRBD2. Unmatched junction bases numbered 2, after V lost 4 bases and J lost 7 bases. The length of the CDR3 is 11 residues. CDR1 SGDLS and CDR2 YYNGEE come from the germline V gene. CDR3 sequence (DNA): TGTGCCAGCAGCCCCGGGGGGGAGCAGTACTTC. Protein sequence: CASSPGGEQYF.

This rearrangement joins TRBV30 to TRBJ2-7; 7 nucleotides match TRBD1. The CDR3 has 15 amino acids. Germline values: CDR1 GTSNPN, CDR2 SVGIG (reference sequence). Trimming removed 2 bases from V and 7 bases from J; junction bases left unmatched: 14. The CDR3 DNA follows: TGTGCCTGGAGTTTGAAGGGGGCTCGAGGTGATGAGCAGTACTTC. It translates to CAWSLKGARGDEQYF.

The chain links TRBV6-1 to TRBJ1-5; D is ambiguous. The length of the CDR3 is 14 residues. V lost 3 bases, J lost 6 bases, and 12 bases lay in between. Germline CDR1 is MNHNS and CDR2 is SASEGT. The CDR3 DNA is TGTGCCAGCAGTGATCAAGCGGTAGGTCAGCCCCAGCATTTT. Its protein is CASSDQAVGQPQHF.

CDR3 sequence: CASSLTGKPNEQFF. Written as DNA, the CDR3 is TGTGCCAGCAGTTTAACCGGGAAGCCCAATGAGCAGTTCTTC. The rearrangement uses TRBV28 and TRBJ2-1; possible D gene TRBD2, 5 bases. The germline V and J ends were trimmed by 2 bases and 6 bases, with 11 bases remaining between them. This CDR3 is 14 amino acids long. Germline V lookup: CDR1 MDHEN, CDR2 SYDVKM.

This chain connects TRBV11-2 to TRBJ1-1, with 9 bases identical to TRBD1. There are 17 residues in the CDR3. Looked up from germline, CDR1 is SGHAT and CDR2 is FQNNGV. With 4 bases clipped from V and 5 bases from J, the junction kept 14 bases outside the gene matches. The CDR3 DNA is TGTGCCAGCAGCTACCCAACAGGGGGCGGGAGATGGACTGAAGCTTTCTTT. It yields the protein CASSYPTGGGRWTEAFF.

This sequence joins TRBV28 and TRBJ2-7, with 9 bases matching TRBD1. In germline, CDR1 is MDHEN, CDR2 SYDVKM. This CDR3 has 14 residues. The V and J ends lost 3 bases and 6 bases, in that order; junction bases with no gene match: 6. CDR3 amino acids: CASSLRDRVFEQYF. CDR3 coding DNA: TGTGCCAGCAGTTTGCGGGACAGGGTGTTCGAGCAGTACTTC.

The gene calls are TRBV5-1 and TRBJ2-5, with TRBD1 matching 7 bases. V lost 4 bases, J lost 2 bases, and 2 bases stayed unmatched. Per germline, CDR1 SGHRS and CDR2 YFSETQ. The CDR3 loop spans 13 amino acids. CDR3: CASSMGQQETQYF. CDR3 DNA sequence: TGCGCCAGCAGCATGGGACAGCAAGAGACCCAGTACTTC.

V is TRBV2 and J is TRBJ2-7; 10 positions match TRBD1. The CDR3 spans 14 residues. J lost 3 bases, V lost 6 bases, and 5 bases had no gene match. CDR1 and CDR2 (germline): SNHLY, FYNNEI. CDR3 sequence reads: CASRPRDRGYEQYF. Written as DNA, the CDR3 is TGTGCCAGCAGGCCCCGGGACAGGGGCTACGAGCAGTACTTC.

The CDR3 bases are TGTGCCAGCAGTGAATCTCGCCGGCAGGGTGGAAACGAGCAGTACTTC. Protein product: CASSESRRQGGNEQYF. The genes are TRBV25-1 and TRBJ2-7, with D perhaps matching TRBD1 (5 bases). Germline V lookup: CDR1 MGHDK, CDR2 SYGVNS. CDR3 length equals 16 residues. The germline V and J ends were trimmed by 1 base and 5 bases, with 18 bases remaining between them.

The genes are TRBV4-2 and TRBJ2-6; D is uncertain. Germline loops: CDR1 LGHNA, CDR2 YNFKEQ. This CDR3 spans 15 amino acids. Trimming removed 6 bases from V and 3 bases from J, with 12 bases in between. CDR3 loop: CASRDGTIGANVLTF. CDR3 DNA: TGTGCCAGCAGGGATGGAACAATTGGGGCCAACGTCCTGACTTTC.

The chain combines TRBV30 with TRBJ1-2; maybe TRBD1 (5 bases). V shed 0 bases and J shed 4 bases, with 15 bases lying between them. Germline V gives CDR1 GTSNPN, CDR2 SVGIG (reference sequence). The CDR3 consists of 15 residues. The CDR3 loop is CAWSVQGRALYGYTF. CDR3 in DNA: TGTGCCTGGAGTGTACAAGGCAGGGCCCTCTATGGCTACACCTTC.

As to this clone: This same CDR3 is encoded by further DNA sequences in the sample. The chain recombines TRBV5-1 with TRBJ2-5; 11 nucleotides line up with TRBD1. CDR1 is SGHRS, CDR2 YFSETQ, per germline. Germline trimming cut 3 bases from V and 4 bases from J; bases unmatched to any gene: 5. This CDR3 contains 15 residues. CDR3 nucleotide sequence: TGCGCCAGCAGCTCGGGACAGGGGGGCGGAGAGACCCAGTACTTC. Translating it yields CASSSGQGGGETQYF. Full variable domain (missing parts from reference TRBV5-1 and TRBJ2-5): KAGVTQTPRYLIKTRGQQVTLSCSPISGHRSVSWYQQTPGQGLQFLFEYFSETQRNKGNFPGRFSGRQFSNSRSEMNVSTLELGDSALYLCASSSGQGGGETQYFGPGTRLLVL.

The gene calls are TRBV6-1 and TRBJ1-2, with 11 positions matching TRBD1. The J segment lost 8 bases and the V segment lost 1 base, leaving 9 bases of the junction unmatched. CDR1 and CDR2 (germline): MNHNS, SASEGT. This CDR3 region has 16 residues. The CDR3 sequence: CASSEVHGQGAEGYTF. The CDR3, as DNA: TGTGCCAGCAGTGAAGTGCACGGACAGGGGGCGGAGGGCTACACCTTC.

V usage is TRBV5-1 and J usage is TRBJ2-7, with 7 bases fitting TRBD2. CDR1 and CDR2 from the germline V gene are SGHRS and YFSETQ. The CDR3 is 13 residues long. The junction had 5 bases not matched to a gene; V was cut back by 4 bases and J by 4 bases. CDR3 in DNA: TGCGCCAGCAGCACCGGGGAGGGTTACGAGCAGTACTTC. Protein product: CASSTGEGYEQYF.

J is TRBJ2-7 and V is TRBV4-2, with 7 bases that match TRBD2. The junction had 14 bases not matched to a gene; V was cut back by 3 bases and J by 3 bases. The germline CDR1 and CDR2 sequences are LGHNA and YNFKEQ. The CDR3 contains 17 residues. The CDR3 DNA reads TGTGCCAGCAGCCAGAGGCCCCTGGGCGGGGGTTACTACGAGCAGTACTTC. Translating gives CASSQRPLGGGYYEQYF.

The gene calls are TRBV5-1 and TRBJ2-2; D not resolved. CDR1 and CDR2 (germline): SGHRS, YFSETQ. Trimming stripped 0 bases from V and 4 bases from J, with 10 bases between. There are 15 residues in the CDR3. Written as DNA, the CDR3 is TGCGCCAGCAGCTTGGGCCCAATGAGCACCGGGGAGCTGTTTTTT. Encoded protein: CASSLGPMSTGELFF. Based on the CDR3 plus reference TRBV5-1 and TRBJ2-2, the full variable domain is KAGVTQTPRYLIKTRGQQVTLSCSPISGHRSVSWYQQTPGQGLQFLFEYFSETQRNKGNFPGRFSGRQFSNSRSEMNVSTLELGDSALYLCASSLGPMSTGELFFGEGSRLTVL.

The chain employs TRBV27 and TRBJ1-4; tentatively, D is TRBD1 (6 bases). The germline V gene has CDR1 MNHEY and CDR2 SMNVEV (reference sequence). This CDR3 has 14 amino acids. Trimming took off 5 bases at V and 7 bases at J, with 14 bases between the two ends. The CDR3 reads CASSEWGGVEKLFF. DNA of the CDR3: TGTGCCAGCAGTGAATGGGGGGGCGTTGAAAAACTGTTTTTT.

The CDR3 DNA reads TGTGCCAGCAGCCCGGGGGCTAGGGGTAGCGCAGATACGCAGTATTTT. Amino acids: CASSPGARGSADTQYF. This rearrangement joins TRBV9 to TRBJ2-3; perhaps D is TRBD1 or TRBD2 (6 bases each). The CDR3 sequence is 16 residues long. Germline CDR1 reads SGDLS; CDR2 reads YYNGEE. V lost 4 bases and J lost 4, with 19 bases in between. Together with reference TRBV9 and TRBJ2-3, the CDR3 gives the full variable domain: DSGVTQTPKHLITATGQRVTLRCSPRSGDLSVYWYQQSLDQGLQFLIQYYNGEERAKGNILERFSAQQFPDLHSELNLSSLELGDSALYFCASSPGARGSADTQYFGPGTRLTVL.

This rearrangement joins TRBV10-1 to TRBJ1-1, with a tentative D call TRBD1 (5 bases). This CDR3 has 15 residues. Looked up from germline, CDR1 is WNHNN and CDR2 is SYGVQD (reference sequence). V lost 7 bases, J lost 4 bases, and 19 bases lay in between. The CDR3 here is CASTAGSAGATEAFF. The CDR3 region has the DNA TGCGCCAGCACAGCCGGCTCAGCTGGGGCCACTGAAGCTTTCTTT.

The chain uses TRBV11-2 and TRBJ2-6; tentatively, D is TRBD1 (6 bases). V was cut by 4 bases and J by 4 bases, with 14 bases left in between. This CDR3 is 16 amino acids long. In germline, CDR1 is SGHAT, CDR2 FQNNGV. This CDR3 reads CASSSQQGWGANVLTF. The CDR3 DNA is TGTGCCAGCAGCTCCCAACAGGGCTGGGGGGCCAACGTCCTGACTTTC.

This clone showed up just once. This sequence joins TRBV11-2 and TRBJ1-1; weak D call: TRBD1 (6 bases). V was trimmed by 4 bases and J by 11 bases, leaving 20 bases between them. The CDR3 runs to 14 residues. Germline CDR1 reads SGHAT; CDR2 reads FQNNGV. The CDR3 protein is CASSSSGTTSRAFF. The CDR3 region has the DNA TGTGCCAGCAGCTCGTCCGGGACAACGAGTAGGGCTTTCTTT.

The V and J genes are TRBV7-2 and TRBJ2-2; a possible D gene is TRBD1 (6 bases). This CDR3 has 16 amino acids. Germline values: CDR1 SGHTA, CDR2 FQGNSA. Trimming cost V 5 bases and J 4 bases, with 17 bases left between them. The DNA for the CDR3 is TGTGCCAGCAGCCAGTGGTCCGGGACACCCACCGGGGAGCTGTTTTTT. Protein product: CASSQWSGTPTGELFF.

J is TRBJ2-7 and V is TRBV18, with unresolved D. Trimming stripped 4 bases from V and 5 bases from J, with 12 bases between. Germline V gene lookup returns CDR1 KGHSH and CDR2 LQKENI. This CDR3 has 13 amino acids. CDR3 nucleotides: TGTGCCAGCTCACAAAGGGCGGTGGACGAGCAGTACTTC. Amino acid sequence: CASSQRAVDEQYF. The full variable domain, its missing parts supplied by reference TRBV18 and TRBJ2-7, is NAGVMQNPRHLVRRRGQEARLRCSPMKGHSHVYWYRQLPEEGLKFMVYLQKENIIDESGMPKERFSAEFPKEGPSILRIQQVVRGDSAAYFCASSQRAVDEQYFGPGTRLTVT.

The rearrangement uses TRBV25-1 and TRBJ1-1, with TRBD1 identical over 7 bases. The J segment lost 3 bases and the V segment lost 3 bases, leaving 4 bases of the junction unmatched. The germline CDR1 and CDR2 sequences are MGHDK and SYGVNS. This CDR3 has 14 amino acids. CDR3 residues: CASSDSRGDTEAFF. The CDR3 region has the DNA TGTGCCAGCAGTGATTCCAGGGGGGACACTGAAGCTTTCTTT.